This T cell receptor beta chain came from a study of shared clonotypes between healthy human individuals. Germline loops: CDR1 MDHEN, CDR2 SYDVKM. Trimming at V came to 5 bases and at J to 1 base, leaving 11 bases not matched to a gene. The CDR3 length is 17 residues. Only in-frame clones appear in the TCRdb table, and some are missing; sequencing was by immunoSEQ multiplex PCR. The repertoire has 500,000 to 650,000 clones, roughly 72% of them found once; the top ten carry around 12%. Adult Caucasians living in Nashville, Tennessee made up all of the donors. The chain is built from TRBV28 and TRBJ2-1; 7 bases are shared with TRBD2. Sequencing was done on a sample of PBMCs. The TCR originated in a woman between 40 and 50 years old in good health. Some clones in this sample may be carry-over from other donors' samples. CDR3 residues: CASSQRKRDLSYNEQFF. For the CDR3, the DNA is TGTGCCAGCAGTCAACGAAAGCGGGACTTATCCTACAATGAGCAGTTCTTC.